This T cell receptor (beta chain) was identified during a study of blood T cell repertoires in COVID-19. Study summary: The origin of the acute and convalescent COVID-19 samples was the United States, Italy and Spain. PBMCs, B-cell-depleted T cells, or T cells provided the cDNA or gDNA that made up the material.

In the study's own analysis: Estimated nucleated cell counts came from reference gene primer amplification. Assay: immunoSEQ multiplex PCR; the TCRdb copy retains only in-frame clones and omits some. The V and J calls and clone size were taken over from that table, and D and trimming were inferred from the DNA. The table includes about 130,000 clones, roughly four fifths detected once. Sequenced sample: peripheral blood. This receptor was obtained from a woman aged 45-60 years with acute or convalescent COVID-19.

The CDR3: CASSLSAGSEAFF. The CDR3, as DNA: TGTGCCAGCAGTTTATCGGCTGGGAGTGAAGCTTTCTTT. J is TRBJ1-1 and V is TRBV28; no clear D gene. This CDR3 comprises 13 residues. In germline, CDR1 is MDHEN, CDR2 SYDVKM. Trimming took 1 base from V and 7 from J, leaving 10 bases between them.